The 14 T cell receptor beta chains below were found in one sample sequenced in a study of blood T cell repertoires in COVID-19. Produced via immunoSEQ multiplex PCR; TCRdb's table is partial and in-frame only. The sample consists of around 140,000 clones, around 82% of them appearing once. Material: peripheral blood. The receptors were sampled from a human donor in a cohort sampled during active COVID-19.

CDR3 loop: CSVEMTGQGYGYTF. CDR3 nucleotides: TGCAGCGTTGAAATGACGGGACAGGGGTATGGCTACACCTTC. The V call is TRBV29-1, the J call TRBJ1-2; 10 bases map to TRBD1. J was trimmed by 5 bases and V by 2 bases; bases with no gene match: 5. The germline V gene has CDR1 SQVTM and CDR2 ANQGSEA. The CDR3 has 14 residues.

The V and J genes are TRBV7-2 and TRBJ1-4, with D hard to call. Germline V gene data show CDR1 as SGHTA and CDR2 as FQGNSA. V shed 4 bases and J shed 8 bases, with 11 bases lying between them. The CDR3 covers 13 residues. For the CDR3, the DNA is TGTGCCAGCAGCTCACCCCAGATGGAAAAACTGTTTTTT. Translated, it gives CASSSPQMEKLFF.

This chain joins TRBV5-1 and TRBJ1-1, with D unresolved. CDR1 and CDR2 (germline): SGHRS, YFSETQ. The germline V and J ends were trimmed by 1 base and 8 bases, with 15 bases remaining between them. The CDR3 covers 14 residues. For the CDR3, the DNA is TGCGCCAGCAGCTTGACCCCCGGGGAAGGGGAAGCTTTCTTT. Translation gives CASSLTPGEGEAFF.

The gene calls are TRBV28 and TRBJ2-1, with TRBD2 identical over 11 bases. Germline V gene lookup returns CDR1 MDHEN and CDR2 SYDVKM. CDR3 length equals 15 residues. Trimming took 5 bases from V and 5 from J; bases not matched to a gene: 5. In nucleotides, the CDR3 is TGTGCCAGCAGTCCCCGACTAGCGGGAAACAATGAGCAGTTCTTC. It translates to CASSPRLAGNNEQFF.

The gene calls are TRBV13 and TRBJ2-3; maybe TRBD2 (6 bases). This CDR3 is 13 amino acids long. Per the germline V gene, CDR1 is PRHDT and CDR2 is FYEKMQ (reference sequence). The V gene lost 5 bases and the J gene lost 7 bases, with 13 bases spanning the gap. CDR3 loop: CASSVTRGNTQYF. CDR3 DNA sequence: TGTGCCAGCAGCGTTACCCGCGGGAATACGCAGTATTTT.

The rearrangement uses TRBV5-8 and TRBJ1-1; a possible D gene is TRBD1 (5 bases). V was shortened by 3 bases and J by 0 bases, with 6 bases between the two germline ends. From germline, CDR1 is SGHTS and CDR2 YDEGEE. This CDR3 spans 13 amino acids. The CDR3 bases are TGTGCCAGCAGCTCCAGGGTGAACACTGAAGCTTTCTTT. This sequence encodes CASSSRVNTEAFF.

The rearrangement joins TRBV7-2 to TRBJ1-3; 9 nucleotides agree with TRBD1. The ends lost 0 bases at V and 1 base at J; junction bases unmatched: 4. Germline loops: CDR1 SGHTA, CDR2 FQGNSA. The CDR3 contains 17 residues. CDR3 protein: CASSLAGTGFSGNTIYF. The CDR3 DNA sequence: TGTGCCAGCAGCTTAGCCGGGACAGGGTTTTCTGGAAACACCATATATTTT.

The chain has TRBV7-9 and TRBJ2-1; D is perhaps TRBD1 (6 bases). The CDR3 consists of 14 residues. Per germline, CDR1 SEHNR and CDR2 FQNEAQ (reference sequence). V dropped 5 bases and J dropped 6 bases, with 14 bases sitting between them. CDR3 nucleotides: TGTGCCAGCAGCCTACCTACAGGGTCCAATGAGCAGTTCTTC. It yields the protein CASSLPTGSNEQFF.

The chain couples TRBV28 to TRBJ1-3; a weak D match, TRBD1 (5 bases). Germline V CDR1 and CDR2: MDHEN, SYDVKM. Trimming left V 6 bases short and J 0 bases short, with 12 bases between. The CDR3 has 15 amino acids. The CDR3 DNA reads TGTGCCAGCAGACCCCACAGGAGCTCTGGAAACACCATATATTTT. Protein: CASRPHRSSGNTIYF.

In nucleotides, the CDR3 is TGCAGCGTCGCCGGGACTAGCGGGAGAATCTACAATGAGCAGTTCTTC. Residues: CSVAGTSGRIYNEQFF. The chain recombines TRBV29-1 with TRBJ2-1, with 14 bases that match TRBD2. Germline CDR1 SQVTM, CDR2 ANQGSEA. V was pared by 6 bases and J by 3 bases, with 7 bases of the junction left unmatched. The CDR3 runs to 16 residues.

This chain joins TRBV11-1 and TRBJ2-1; TRBD1 matches 10 bases. The germline V gene encodes CDR1 SGHAT and CDR2 FQDESV (reference sequence). V gave up 5 bases and J gave up 9 bases; unmatched junction bases: 7. The CDR3 contains 14 residues. CDR3 nucleotides: TGTGCCAGCAGCCCGCGACAGGGGGCAGTTGAGCAGTTCTTC. This translates into CASSPRQGAVEQFF. Full variable domain (rest looked up from reference TRBV11-1 and TRBJ2-1): EAEVAQSPRYKITEKSQAVAFWCDPISGHATLYWYRQILGQGPELLVQFQDESVVDDSQLPKDRFSAERLKGVDSTLKIQPAELGDSAMYLCASSPRQGAVEQFFGPGTRLTVL.

V and J are TRBV7-2 and TRBJ2-1, with TRBD1 identical over 8 bases. V was clipped by 2 bases and J by 8 bases; unmatched bases: 5. This CDR3 region has 14 residues. CDR1 and CDR2 from the germline V gene are SGHTA and FQGNSA. The DNA for the CDR3 is TGTGCCAGCAGCTTACAGGGGGCGCAGGATGAGCAGTTCTTC. Encoded protein: CASSLQGAQDEQFF.

CDR3 sequence: CASSLVRAGPTDTQYF. CDR3 coding DNA: TGTGCCAGCAGCTTAGTCCGGGCGGGGCCAACAGATACGCAGTATTTT. The V call is TRBV7-2, the J call TRBJ2-3; a weak D match, TRBD2 (6 bases). This CDR3 has 16 residues. V lost 1 base and J lost 3, with 14 bases in between. Germline V gene lookup returns CDR1 SGHTA and CDR2 FQGNSA.

The rearrangement links TRBV7-2 to TRBJ2-5; perhaps TRBD1 as D (6 bases). The V and J ends lost 5 bases and 1 base respectively, with 8 bases between them. Germline CDR1 and CDR2: SGHTA and FQGNSA. The CDR3 is made up of 13 amino acids. The CDR3 DNA is TGTGCCAGCAGCAACAGGGTCCAAGAGACCCAGTACTTC. Amino acids: CASSNRVQETQYF.